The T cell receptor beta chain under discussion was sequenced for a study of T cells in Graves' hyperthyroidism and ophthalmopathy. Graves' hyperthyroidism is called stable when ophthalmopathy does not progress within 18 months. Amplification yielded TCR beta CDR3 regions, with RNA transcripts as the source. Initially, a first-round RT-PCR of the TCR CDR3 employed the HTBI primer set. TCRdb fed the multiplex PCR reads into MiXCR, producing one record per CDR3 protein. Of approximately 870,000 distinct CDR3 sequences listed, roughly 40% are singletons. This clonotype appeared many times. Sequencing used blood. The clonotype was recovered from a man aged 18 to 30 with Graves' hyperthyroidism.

CDR3 in amino acids: CASRGQVNEKLFF. The CDR3 bases are TGTGCCAGCAGAGGACAGGTTAATGAAAAACTGTTTTTT. The rearrangement joins TRBV7-9 to TRBJ1-4; 7 bases line up with TRBD1. The V gene end was trimmed by 6 bases and the J gene end by 4 bases; junction bases not matched to a gene: 2. CDR3 length: 13 residues. Germline V gene sequence: CDR1 SEHNR, CDR2 FQNEAQ (reference sequence).